This T cell receptor beta chain was captured in a study of CD8 T cells in ankylosing spondylitis (dated by TCRdb to the late 2010s). At the level of the whole study: The study set out to find disease-linked TCR variants by profiling T cell receptor beta repertoires in ankylosing spondylitis patients and healthy donors. The full study cohort comprised around 23 ankylosing spondylitis patients and around 100 healthy donors. Peripheral blood was sampled, and synovial fluid was also collected from ankylosing spondylitis patients.

This clonotype was seen a few times. The antigen it binds to is not known. The input lacks base qualities; no much larger clone sits a single base away. The instrument given in TCRdb is Illumina HiSeq 2500. Quantitative 5'-RACE with molecular barcodes was the method used to prepare the TCR beta libraries. In the authors' own workflow: To identify disease-linked TCR variants, a new computational method was used, one built on a probabilistic model of VDJ rearrangement. Starting from the raw public reads, TCRdb applied fastp trimming at Q25, assembled clones with MiXCR and retained in-frame beta chains. Each entry is one CDR3 protein sequence, shown with its most common DNA and genes. These V and J calls are TCRdb output, not the study's own analysis. In all, the sample holds around 480,000 distinct CDR3 sequences, and about a sixth of those were seen once. The top ten constitute just over 1% of the sample.

The full study reports these points: In peripheral blood, the disease-linked clones were found at relatively low frequencies and had a CD8+ phenotype. Significant enrichment of the disease-linked clones was reported in matched synovial fluid samples from ankylosing spondylitis patients. Blood from ankylosing spondylitis patients appeared to be characterized by a TCR beta motif made up of several highly homologous amino acid variants. Some motif variants had previously been reported in the synovial fluid and blood of reactive arthritis patients, which suggests shared mechanisms of disease initiation.

Trimming takes 2 bases off V and 8 bases off J; junction bases not matched to a gene: 3. According to the germline V gene, CDR1 reads MGHDK and CDR2 reads SYGVNS. The CDR3 covers 13 residues, taking in both the cysteine and the phenylalanine. Only CDR3 DNA is held: 39 bases, read in frame from base 1. The rearrangement combines TRBV25-1 with TRBJ1-1; TRBD1 agrees with 9 junctional bases. This TCR was sampled from a male donor with ankylosing spondylitis. The material sequenced was blood, either unsorted or a sorted T cell fraction (not recorded which). This receptor carries the CDR3 CASSERTGAEAFF. At the DNA level, the sequence is TGTGCCAGCAGTGAACGGACAGGGGCCGAAGCTTTCTTT.